This record covers a single TCR beta chain. The RNA input was roughly 0.45 to 1 ug, and it was reverse transcribed with random hexamers. TCRdb ran MiXCR on the immunoSEQ multiplex PCR reads and lists one entry per CDR3 protein. The sample contains approximately 210,000 distinct CDR3 sequences, about 95% of which appear only once. Sequencing of TCR beta was performed on blood CD8+ T cells and on blood CD4+ T cells. Trimming cost V 4 bases and J 2 bases; bases outside gene matches: 13. The CDR3 loop spans 17 amino acids. CDR1 MNHEY and CDR2 SMNVEV come from the germline V gene (reference sequence). These data belong to a study of CD8 T cells in Susac syndrome.

The clonotype comes from a human donor with Susac syndrome. V usage is TRBV27 and J usage is TRBJ1-1, with 7 bases aligning to TRBD1. Sequencing was performed on CD4+ T cells from PBMCs. The CDR3 DNA reads as TGTGCCAGCAGTTCCTTCGGGCGGAGGGGGCACAACACTGAAGCTTTCTTT. Protein sequence: CASSSFGRRGHNTEAFF.